The 6 T cell receptor beta chains below were found in one sample sequenced in a study of radiotherapy plus CTLA-4 blockade in lung cancer. Assay used: immunoSEQ multiplex PCR; TCRdb lists only in-frame clones, some missing. Among over 100,000 clones, approximately 80% were seen once, and the ten largest hold 3.3%. This specimen consisted of peripheral blood, obtained from a patient treated with radiotherapy plus ipilimumab. The receptors come from a human donor with non-small cell lung cancer that progressed on radiotherapy plus ipilimumab. Some clones in this sample may be carry-over from other donors' samples.

This chain connects TRBV29-1 to TRBJ1-5; D may be TRBD1 (5 bases). This CDR3 has 15 amino acids. Germline V CDR1 and CDR2: SQVTM, ANQGSEA. V lost 5 bases and J lost 8, with 22 bases in between. CDR3 sequence: CSVSPGRGGREPQHF. CDR3 bases: TGCAGCGTTTCCCCGGGGCGGGGCGGCCGGGAGCCCCAGCATTTT.

The chain recombines TRBV5-1 with TRBJ2-1; D ambiguous. This CDR3 comprises 14 residues. The V gene's germline CDR1 is SGHRS and CDR2 YFSETQ. Trimming cost V 0 bases and J 8 bases, with 12 bases left between them. CDR3 sequence (DNA): TGCGCCAGCAGCTTGGTTGGGGTAAGGGATGAGCAGTTCTTC. Protein product: CASSLVGVRDEQFF.

The genes are TRBV2 and TRBJ2-7; no reliable D call. The CDR3 contains 13 residues. CDR1 SNHLY and CDR2 FYNNEI come from the germline V gene. The V end was cut by 6 bases, the J end by 3 bases, with 12 bases between. Written as DNA, the CDR3 is TGTGCCAGCAGGGGCAGCTTTGGCTACGAGCAGTACTTC. Residues: CASRGSFGYEQYF.

This rearrangement joins TRBV28 to TRBJ1-2; no definite D call. The V end lost 7 bases, the J end lost 4 bases, and 22 bases lay between the germline ends. The CDR3 totals 16 residues. Germline CDR1 and CDR2: MDHEN and SYDVKM. The CDR3 DNA is TGTGCCAGCACCGTCATGGCGGCAGGCTCCCTCTATGGCTACACCTTC. This codes for CASTVMAAGSLYGYTF.

The CDR3: CASSLDSPGSNSPLHF. As DNA, the CDR3 is TGCGCCAGCAGCTTAGATAGTCCAGGGAGTAATTCACCCCTCCACTTT. The chain has TRBV5-1 and TRBJ1-6, with D maybe TRBD1 (5 bases). V was clipped by 2 bases and J by 6 bases, with 15 bases between them. This CDR3 has 16 residues. Germline lookup yields CDR1 SGHRS and CDR2 YFSETQ.

The rearrangement links TRBV5-4 to TRBJ2-2; no reliable D call. The CDR3 loop spans 12 amino acids. V lost 2 bases, J lost 5 bases, and 4 bases lay in between. The germline V gene has CDR1 SGHNT and CDR2 YYREEE (reference sequence). Here the CDR3 reads CASSFVTGELFF. Written as DNA, the CDR3 is TGTGCCAGCAGCTTCGTAACCGGGGAGCTGTTTTTT.